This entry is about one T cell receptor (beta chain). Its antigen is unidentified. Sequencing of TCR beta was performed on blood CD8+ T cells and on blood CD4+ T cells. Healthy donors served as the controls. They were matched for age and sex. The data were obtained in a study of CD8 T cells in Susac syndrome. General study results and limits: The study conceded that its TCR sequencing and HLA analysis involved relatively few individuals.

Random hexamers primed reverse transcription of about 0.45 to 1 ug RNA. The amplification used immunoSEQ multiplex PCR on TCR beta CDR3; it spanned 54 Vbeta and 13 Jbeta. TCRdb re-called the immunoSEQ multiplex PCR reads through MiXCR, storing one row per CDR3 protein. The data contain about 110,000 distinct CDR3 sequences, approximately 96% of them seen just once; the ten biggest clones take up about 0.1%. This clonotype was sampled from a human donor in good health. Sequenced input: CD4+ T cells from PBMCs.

CDR3 sequence reads: CASSGATGLTGELFF. As DNA, the CDR3 is TGCGCCAGCAGCGGCGCCACAGGGTTAACCGGGGAGCTGTTTTTT. This chain joins TRBV5-1 and TRBJ2-2; a possible D gene is TRBD1 (6 bases). Trimming removed 4 bases at V and 5 bases at J, with 15 bases between. The CDR3 has 15 residues. Germline V gene sequence: CDR1 SGHRS, CDR2 YFSETQ.